This T cell receptor beta chain was captured in a study of T cell responses to AZD1222 COVID-19 vaccine (dated by TCRdb to the early 2020s). Context from the whole study: AZD1222 recipients with second doses at about 4 weeks or about 12 weeks were pooled, because spike-specific TCR depth and breadth did not differ between schedules. Trial participants were enrolled into age subgroups of 18-55, 56-69 and 70-plus years, which contained around 140, 26 and 57 TCR-sequenced participants, respectively. TCR sequencing covered approximately 230 trial participants: 200 to 210 given two doses of AZD1222 and 26 given two doses of MenACWY control vaccine. Paper-wide results and their limitations: Reportedly, close to half of the unique spike-specific TCRs recognized epitopes lying outside the regions that are mutated in the B.1.351 and B.1.1.7 variants. In the small 56-69-year group, the increase in depth fell short of significance, most likely because of low power. A significant rise in spike-specific TCR breadth and depth was observed after two AZD1222 doses relative to day 0 and relative to MenACWY recipients. Participants were mostly white British, with more females than males. The authors suggested clonal diversity may have been underestimated. Because no day 14 peak-response samples were available, the repertoires could be characterized only after the peak T cell response. Only five or six AZD1222 recipients were SARS-CoV-2 seropositive at baseline, limiting conclusions about previously exposed vaccinees. Vaccine-associated CD4 TCRs spanned the whole spike protein, with dominant responses in regions 160-218 and 743-854.

As regards this clone: The antigen it binds to is not known. No much larger clonotype is one base removed from it; base qualities were not supplied.

The sample's time point label, in plain terms: baseline before first vaccination. The vaccinee samples were drawn from two UK trials, COV001 and COV002, one of which was a single-blind randomized controlled phase 2/3 trial testing AZD1222 (ChAdOx1 nCoV-19) in healthy adults. Trial participant PBMC samples were collected at day 0 and day 28 after the second dose for TCRbeta chain sequencing. The CDR3 regions of human TCRbeta chains were analyzed by immunosequencing. The original pipeline was this. Repertoire TCRs were matched against a reference library of SARS-CoV-2-specific TCRs generated with the MIRA antigen-specificity platform. Breadth was defined as the fraction of unique TCRs that were SARS-CoV-2-associated. Depth was defined as the fraction of total T cells that were SARS-CoV-2-associated. Each spike-specific TCR was assigned to its reactive spike region and to a CD4 or CD8 class using the MIRA data. Log10-transformed breadth and depth values were compared by one-way ANOVA with Sidak's multiple comparisons tests. TCRdb limited this immuneACCESS table to in-frame rearrangements with V and J called. A share of clones is missing; checked studies link under half to unresolved V genes, and the rest is unexplained. The V and J calls and the clone size are those of that table, but D and trimming were determined from the DNA. The sample profile shows around 180,000 clones; 88% of them were found once. The ten largest account for approximately 7.7% of the sample.

The CDR1 and CDR2 encoded by the germline V gene (reference sequence) are LNHNV and YYDKDF. The V end loses 0 bases and the J end loses 7 bases, and a stretch of 16 bases separates them. The CDR3 spans 16 residues, from the cysteine through the phenylalanine. Of all the DNA, just the CDR3 is kept, 48 bases in frame from base 1. Sequenced here: peripheral blood, sampled on day 0 of AZD1222 vaccination. The rearrangement joined TRBV15 to TRBJ1-5; TRBD1 is perhaps the D gene, given 5 matching bases. The source of this sequence is an adult in good health. The CDR3 protein is CATSRDGPGVEQPQHF. The DNA sequence is TGTGCCACCAGCAGAGATGGGCCGGGGGTAGAGCAGCCCCAGCATTTT.